This TCR beta chain appears in the sequencing data of a study of radiation and T cells in renal cell carcinoma. The sample's time point: blood 4 weeks post-SBRT, at nephrectomy. Treatment of the sample: 15 Gy SBRT to primary tumor, nephrectomy 4 weeks later. This CDR3 contains 14 residues. V was pared by 8 bases and J by 0 bases, with 11 bases between. Germline CDR1 and CDR2: MNHEY and SVGAGI. Generated by immunoSEQ multiplex PCR, the TCRdb table keeps only in-frame clones and is missing some. The table has more than 120,000 clones, 65% to 90% seen once; the top ten hold roughly 17%. The chain employs TRBV6-5 and TRBJ2-1, with D perhaps matching TRBD1 (5 bases). Sequenced here: blood, sampled from a patient whose treatment included radiotherapy and nephrectomy. The receptor was derived from a woman between 50 and 59 years old with renal cell carcinoma. The CDR3 nucleotides read TGTGCCAGCTGGGGCAGCCGCTCCTACAATGAGCAGTTCTTC. It encodes CASWGSRSYNEQFF.